This T cell receptor beta chain was obtained from a study of cytomegalovirus exposure and HLA in healthy donors. Study information: In terms of ancestry, the Caucasian-associated cluster contained roughly 80% of the roughly 400 genotyped donors. Study conclusions and caveats: The listing of fewer than 200 TCR beta chains classed them as cytomegalovirus-associated.

Healthy bone marrow donors supplied every sample. PCR amplification relied on 60 Vbeta primers (plus 13 Jbeta primers). Source study methods: As a later analysis found, there were roughly 80 million unique TCR beta chains, of which about 10 million were shared. Some clones are missing from TCRdb's copy, which holds only in-frame ones; the method was immunoSEQ multiplex PCR. For V, J and clone size, that table is used; D and trimming come from the DNA. The sample records around 140,000 clones, roughly four fifths being singletons. CDR1 is SGHVS and CDR2 is FNYEAQ in the germline V gene. This CDR3 spans 15 amino acids. The J segment lost 3 bases and the V segment lost 0 bases, leaving 4 bases of the junction unmatched. Note on this clone: Its matching antigen is unknown.

The receptor's source is a woman in her sixties or seventies in good health and CMV-seronegative. This rearrangement joins TRBV7-6 to TRBJ2-7, with TRBD1 identical over 8 bases. The sample was PBMCs. In DNA form, the CDR3 reads TGTGCCAGCAGCTTAGCCCGACAGGGGATCTACGAGCAGTACTTC. Translation: CASSLARQGIYEQYF.